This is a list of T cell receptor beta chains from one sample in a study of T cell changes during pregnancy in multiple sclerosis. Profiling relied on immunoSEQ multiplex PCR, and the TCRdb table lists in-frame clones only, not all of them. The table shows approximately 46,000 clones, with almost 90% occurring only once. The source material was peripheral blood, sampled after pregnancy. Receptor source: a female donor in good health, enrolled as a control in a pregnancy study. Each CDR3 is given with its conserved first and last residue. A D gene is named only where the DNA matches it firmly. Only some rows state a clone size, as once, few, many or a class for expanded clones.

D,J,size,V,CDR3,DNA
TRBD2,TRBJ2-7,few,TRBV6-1,CASSESGEGHHEQYF,TGTGCCAGCAGTGAATCGGGGGAGGGCCACCACGAGCAGTACTTC
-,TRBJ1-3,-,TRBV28,CASSFPRAGNTIYF,TGTGCCAGCAGTTTCCCCAGGGCTGGAAACACCATATATTTT
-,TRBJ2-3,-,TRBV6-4,CASSGGMGTDTQYF,TGTGCCAGCAGTGGCGGGATGGGCACAGATACGCAGTATTTT
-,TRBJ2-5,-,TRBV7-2,CASSRGRGFQETQYF,TGTGCCAGCAGCCGCGGACGCGGGTTCCAAGAGACCCAGTACTTC
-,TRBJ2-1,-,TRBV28,CASSPRDEQFF,TGTGCCAGCAGTCCCAGGGATGAGCAGTTCTTC
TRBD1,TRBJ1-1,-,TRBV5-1,CASSLTAGGMNTEAFF,TGCGCCAGCAGCTTGACGGCAGGGGGCATGAACACTGAAGCTTTCTTT
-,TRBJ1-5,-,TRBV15,CATSRDRGLEEQPQHF,TGTGCCACCAGCAGAGACAGGGGATTGGAAGAACAGCCCCAGCATTTT
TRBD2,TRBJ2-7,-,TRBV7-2,CASSLASSGRAYEQYF,TGTGCCAGCAGCTTAGCGAGTAGCGGGAGGGCCTACGAGCAGTACTTC
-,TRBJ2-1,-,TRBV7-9,CASSLLGSSYNEQFF,TGTGCCAGCAGCTTACTCGGGAGCTCCTACAATGAGCAGTTCTTC
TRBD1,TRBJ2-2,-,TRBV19,CASSIAPRQGARTGELFF,TGTGCCAGTAGTATAGCCCCGCGACAGGGGGCCAGGACCGGGGAGCTGTTTTTT
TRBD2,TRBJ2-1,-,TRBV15,CATSRVRLAGDNEQFF,TGTGCCACCAGCAGAGTAAGACTAGCGGGGGACAATGAGCAGTTCTTC
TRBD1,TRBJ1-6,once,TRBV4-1,CASSQSDRDNSPLHF,TGCGCCAGCAGCCAGTCAGACAGGGACAATTCACCCCTCCACTTT
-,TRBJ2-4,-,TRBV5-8,CASSGGTIAKNIQYF,TGTGCCAGCAGCGGTGGCACTATAGCCAAAAACATTCAGTACTTC
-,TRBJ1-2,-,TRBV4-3,CASSQVMGGRGYGYTF,TGCGCCAGCAGCCAAGTTATGGGGGGTCGCGGCTATGGCTACACCTTC
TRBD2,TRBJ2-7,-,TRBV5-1,CASSLGLAGDAYEQYF,TGCGCCAGCAGCTTGGGTCTAGCGGGAGATGCGTACGAGCAGTACTTC
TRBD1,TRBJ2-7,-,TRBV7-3,CASSLLPRQGGHEQYF,TGTGCCAGCAGCTTATTGCCGAGACAGGGGGGCCACGAGCAGTACTTC
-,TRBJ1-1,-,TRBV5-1,CASSTQGYLTEAFF,TGCGCCAGCAGCACCCAGGGGTACCTCACTGAAGCTTTCTTT
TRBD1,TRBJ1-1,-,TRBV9,CASSGGGGGTEAFF,TGTGCCAGCAGCGGAGGGGGCGGGGGGACTGAAGCTTTCTTT
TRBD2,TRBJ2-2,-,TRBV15,CATSTLAGTGELFF,TGTGCCACCAGCACCCTAGCGGGCACCGGGGAGCTGTTTTTT
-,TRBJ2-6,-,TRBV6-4,CASSAGSGANVLTF,TGTGCCAGCAGTGCGGGCTCTGGGGCCAACGTCCTGACTTTC
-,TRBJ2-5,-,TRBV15,CATSPKGPGYLPQYF,TGTGCCACCAGCCCCAAGGGTCCGGGATATTTGCCCCAGTACTTC
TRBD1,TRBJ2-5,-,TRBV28,CASRSGQTQETQYF,TGTGCCAGCAGATCGGGACAGACACAAGAGACCCAGTACTTC
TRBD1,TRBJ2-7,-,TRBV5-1,CASSRYRDSSYEQYF,TGCGCCAGCAGCCGATACCGGGACAGCTCCTACGAGCAGTACTTC
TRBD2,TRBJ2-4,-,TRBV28,CASSRLDTGGAKNIQYF,TGTGCCAGCAGTCGATTGGACACCGGGGGGGCCAAAAACATTCAGTACTTC
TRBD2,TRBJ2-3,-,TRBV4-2,CASSQDRGGVGDTQYF,TGTGCCAGCAGCCAAGATCGGGGGGGAGTGGGAGATACGCAGTATTTT
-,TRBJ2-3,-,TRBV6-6,CASSLGGGRGDTQYF,TGTGCCAGCAGCCTGGGCGGGGGCCGGGGAGATACGCAGTATTTT
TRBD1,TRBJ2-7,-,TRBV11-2,CASNRDSYEQYF,TGTGCCAGCAACCGGGACAGCTACGAGCAGTACTTC
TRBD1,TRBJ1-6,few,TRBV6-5,CASTRTGSAPLHF,TGTGCCAGCACTAGGACAGGGTCAGCACCCCTCCACTTT
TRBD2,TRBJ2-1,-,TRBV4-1,CASSQLGGSGVYNEQFF,TGCGCCAGCAGCCAATTGGGGGGTAGCGGGGTATACAATGAGCAGTTCTTC
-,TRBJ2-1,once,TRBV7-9,CASSLALADNEQFF,TGTGCCAGCAGCTTAGCGCTAGCCGACAATGAGCAGTTCTTC
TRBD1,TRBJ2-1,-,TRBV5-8,CASSLNSGTAYNEQFF,TGTGCCAGCAGCTTAAACTCCGGGACAGCCTACAATGAGCAGTTCTTC
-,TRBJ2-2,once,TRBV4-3,CASSRGRYTGELFF,TGCGCCAGCAGCCGGGGCAGATACACCGGGGAGCTGTTTTTT
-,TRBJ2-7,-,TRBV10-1,CASSETGPYEQYF,TGCGCCAGCAGTGAGACAGGCCCCTACGAGCAGTACTTC
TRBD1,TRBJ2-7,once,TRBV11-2,CASSITGASSYEQYF,TGTGCCAGCAGCATTACAGGGGCTTCCTCCTACGAGCAGTACTTC
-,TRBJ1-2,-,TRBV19,CASTSIQGKLDYGYTF,TGTGCCAGTACCAGTATTCAGGGTAAATTGGACTATGGCTACACCTTC
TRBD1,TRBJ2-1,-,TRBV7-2,CASSQGTGVLNEQFF,TGTGCCAGCAGCCAGGGGACAGGGGTCCTCAATGAGCAGTTCTTC
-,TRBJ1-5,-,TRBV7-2,CASSLVVGRGSGGQPQHF,TGTGCCAGCAGCTTAGTTGTGGGCAGGGGAAGTGGGGGTCAGCCCCAGCATTTT
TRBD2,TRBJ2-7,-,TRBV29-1,CSVPGTSRYEQYF,TGCAGCGTTCCCGGGACTAGCCGGTACGAGCAGTACTTC
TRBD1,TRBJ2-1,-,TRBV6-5,CASSYLDRGPYNEQFF,TGTGCCAGCAGTTACTTAGACAGGGGGCCCTACAATGAGCAGTTCTTC
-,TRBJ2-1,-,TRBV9,CASSVVGQVSNEQFF,TGTGCCAGCAGCGTAGTGGGCCAGGTTTCAAATGAGCAGTTCTTC
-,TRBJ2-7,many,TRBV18,CASSPLEYEQYF,TGTGCCAGCTCACCCCTAGAGTACGAGCAGTACTTC
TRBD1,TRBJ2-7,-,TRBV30,CAWSTDRGIYEQYF,TGTGCCTGGAGTACGGACAGGGGAATTTACGAGCAGTACTTC
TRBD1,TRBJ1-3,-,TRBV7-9,CASSLLIPQTGFLRNTIYF,TGTGCCAGCAGCTTATTAATCCCCCAGACAGGGTTTCTGAGGAACACCATATATTTT
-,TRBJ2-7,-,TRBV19,CASSDPGGRGSYEQYF,TGTGCCAGTAGTGATCCAGGCGGGCGAGGCTCCTACGAGCAGTACTTC
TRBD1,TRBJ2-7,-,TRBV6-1,CASSVTGGREQYF,TGTGCCAGCAGTGTCACAGGGGGTAGAGAGCAGTACTTC
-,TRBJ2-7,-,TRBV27,CASTGVGSYEQYF,TGTGCCAGCACGGGGGTGGGCTCCTACGAGCAGTACTTC
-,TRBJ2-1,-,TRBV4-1,CASSQDRVHEQFF,TGCGCCAGCAGCCAAGACAGGGTCCATGAGCAGTTCTTC
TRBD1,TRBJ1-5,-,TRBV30,CAWTGGGDQPQHF,TGTGCCTGGACAGGGGGCGGGGATCAGCCCCAGCATTTT
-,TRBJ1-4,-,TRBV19,CASSIGTQHSLPVINEKLFF,TGTGCCAGTAGTATAGGAACCCAGCACAGCTTACCAGTGATTAATGAAAAACTGTTTTTT
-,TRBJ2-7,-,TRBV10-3,CAISDRGFDEQYF,TGTGCCATCAGTGACAGGGGATTCGACGAGCAGTACTTC
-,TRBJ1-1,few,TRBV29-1,CSVLQRGTEAFF,TGCAGCGTTTTACAGCGAGGGACTGAAGCTTTCTTT
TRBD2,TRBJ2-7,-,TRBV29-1,CSVATSGGGEQYF,TGCAGCGTTGCAACTAGCGGGGGCGGCGAGCAGTACTTC
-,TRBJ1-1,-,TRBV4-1,CASSQDGSGRNTEAFF,TGCGCCAGCAGCCAAGATGGATCAGGAAGGAACACTGAAGCTTTCTTT